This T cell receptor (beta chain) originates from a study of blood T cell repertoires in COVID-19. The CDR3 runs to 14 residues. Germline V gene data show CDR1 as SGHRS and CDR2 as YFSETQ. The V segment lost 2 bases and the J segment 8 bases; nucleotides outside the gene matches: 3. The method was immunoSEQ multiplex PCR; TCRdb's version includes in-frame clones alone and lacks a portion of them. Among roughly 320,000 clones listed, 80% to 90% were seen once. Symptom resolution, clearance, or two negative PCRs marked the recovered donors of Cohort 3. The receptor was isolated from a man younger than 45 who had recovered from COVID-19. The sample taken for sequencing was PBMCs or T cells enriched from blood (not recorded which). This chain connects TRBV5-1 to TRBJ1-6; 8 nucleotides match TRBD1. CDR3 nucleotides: TGCGCCAGCAGCTTACAGGGGGTGGATTCACCCCTCCACTTT. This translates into CASSLQGVDSPLHF.